This TCR beta chain was recorded in a study of blood T cell repertoires in COVID-19. Study as a whole: Acute-phase and convalescent COVID-19 samples originated in the United States, Italy and Spain. T cells, B-cell-depleted T cells, or PBMCs supplied cDNA or gDNA.

Trimming took off 8 bases at V and 5 bases at J, with 18 bases between the two ends. The CDR3 loop spans 13 amino acids. CDR1 is SQVTM and CDR2 is ANQGSEA in the germline V gene. Original processing methods: Amplified reference gene primers provided the basis for estimating nucleated cell counts. Method: immunoSEQ multiplex PCR; TCRdb's copy keeps in-frame clones and lacks some. Clonal size and the V and J genes are those of that table, whereas D and trimming came from the DNA. The sample gives about 190,000 clones, around nine tenths of which show up once; 6.2% is in the top ten. The clonotype was recovered from a woman aged 35 to 49 who had recovered from COVID-19. This chain joins TRBV29-1 and TRBJ1-1; D is possibly TRBD1 (5 bases). Material: peripheral blood. The CDR3 DNA sequence: TGCAGCTCCGGAAGCGGGGGAACGACTGAAGCTTTCTTT. The encoded protein is CSSGSGGTTEAFF.